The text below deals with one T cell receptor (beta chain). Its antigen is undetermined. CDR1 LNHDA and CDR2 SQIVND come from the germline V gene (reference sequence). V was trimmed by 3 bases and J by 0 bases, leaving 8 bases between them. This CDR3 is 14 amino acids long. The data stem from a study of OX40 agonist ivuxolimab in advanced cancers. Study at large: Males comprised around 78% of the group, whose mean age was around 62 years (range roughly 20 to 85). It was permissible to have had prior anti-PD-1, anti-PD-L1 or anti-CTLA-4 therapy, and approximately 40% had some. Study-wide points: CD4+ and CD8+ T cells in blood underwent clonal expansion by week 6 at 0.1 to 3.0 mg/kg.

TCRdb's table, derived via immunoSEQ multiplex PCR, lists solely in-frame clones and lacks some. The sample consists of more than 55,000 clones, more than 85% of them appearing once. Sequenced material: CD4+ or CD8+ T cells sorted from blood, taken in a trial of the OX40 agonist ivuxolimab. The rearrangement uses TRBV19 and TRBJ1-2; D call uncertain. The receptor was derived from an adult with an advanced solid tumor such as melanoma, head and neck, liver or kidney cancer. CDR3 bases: TGTGCCAGTAGTATTGGTCCAGCTAACTATGGCTACACCTTC. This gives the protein CASSIGPANYGYTF.